The present T cell receptor (beta chain) was sequenced within a study of molecular identifiers for immune sequencing clone quantification (dated by TCRdb to 2016 to 2019). Concerning the study at large: In a replicate experiment, RNA from roughly 18,000 or 92,000 naive CD8 T cells was split into five aliquots, four of which were sequenced. CD8 T cells were used in a methods study to benchmark molecular-identifier clustering-based TCR repertoire sequencing (MIDCIRS) and TCR RNA copy counting.

About this clonotype itself: What antigen it recognizes has not been identified. No clone much larger than this one lies a single base away; base qualities are absent.

Naive CD8 T cell libraries were made from 20,000 to 1,000,000 sorted cells using 10%, 30% or 50% of purified RNA. Naive CD8 T cells, defined as CD8+CD4-CCR7+CD45RA+, were FACS-sorted into RLT Plus buffer on a BD FACSAria II. Detection sensitivity was tested by spiking Jurkat RNA equal to about 10 TCR copies' worth into samples containing 20,000-1,000,000 naive CD8 T cells. Enrichment of CD8 T cells was performed with RosetteSep CD8+ T Cell Enrichment Cocktail and Ficoll-Paque, after which ACK red cell lysis was carried out. Broad study findings and their caveats: In CMV-specific effector cells, clones with more than 20 RNA copies contained over 97% of molecules, whereas in naive cells such clones contained under 1% of molecules. Modeling estimated roughly 3.2 recovered TCR RNA copies per cell, compared with about ten by digital PCR, which implies roughly 27% capture efficiency. When barcode sub-clustering was not used, chimeric consensus sequences inflated TCR diversity, with chimeras reaching as high as 47%. Spiked-in Jurkat TCR RNA (approximately eleven copies' worth), which is not part of the donor repertoire, was contained in the naive libraries. Highly expanded clone sizes could be underestimated because identical TCR molecules may share a barcode. Spiked-in Jurkat TCR RNA equal to a single cell's worth was reported to be detectable even within 1,100,000 naive CD8 T cells.

Libraries were built with PCR. Instrument used: NextSeq 500. Preparation of bulk TCR libraries followed a previously described approach, with the TCR primers listed in Table S5. The Qiagen AllPrep DNA/RNA kit was used to purify total RNA. Before analysis, reads from multiple sequencing runs of the same library were pooled. Per the authors' processing: Only reads with exact TCR constant sequence were kept, trimmed to 150 nt, and grouped by their 12-nt molecular barcodes. Reads inside each barcode group were sub-clustered using a 15% Levenshtein threshold, and a quality-weighted consensus sequence was constructed for each RNA molecule. Non-functional sequences were removed, as were lower-count sequences one edit away from another. Based on a fit of two negative binomial distributions, barcode sub-clusters having less than 20% of the maximum read count were discarded. TCRdb trimmed the raw reads at Q25, called clones with MiXCR and kept productive beta chains. Each CDR3 protein gets just one entry, which takes the most common genes and DNA from the rows behind it. In this record, the V and J calls reflect TCRdb's handling and not the investigators' own analysis. The sample table records about 100,000 distinct CDR3 sequences; 36% of these occur just once. The ten largest clones take up approximately 4% of the sample.

From cysteine to phenylalanine, the CDR3 is 15 amino acids long. Only CDR3 DNA remains: 45 bases, in frame from the first base. For CDR1 and CDR2, the germline V gene (reference sequence) lists PRHDT and FYEKMQ. V lost 2 bases and J lost 4 bases; the stretch between them is 12 bases long. The receptor comes from a human donor in good health. Some libraries in this study had Jurkat cell RNA spiked in. The rearranged chain carries TRBV13 and TRBJ2-1; the D gene assignment is ambiguous. Material: naive CD8+ T cells from blood, with Jurkat cell RNA spiked in. The label giving this sample's cell subset or site can be read as: FACS-sorted CD8+CD4-CCR7+CD45RA+ naive T cells. The CDR3 region has the sequence CASSLWHTSYNEQFF. The sequenced DNA: TGTGCCAGCAGCTTATGGCACACATCTTACAATGAGCAGTTCTTC.